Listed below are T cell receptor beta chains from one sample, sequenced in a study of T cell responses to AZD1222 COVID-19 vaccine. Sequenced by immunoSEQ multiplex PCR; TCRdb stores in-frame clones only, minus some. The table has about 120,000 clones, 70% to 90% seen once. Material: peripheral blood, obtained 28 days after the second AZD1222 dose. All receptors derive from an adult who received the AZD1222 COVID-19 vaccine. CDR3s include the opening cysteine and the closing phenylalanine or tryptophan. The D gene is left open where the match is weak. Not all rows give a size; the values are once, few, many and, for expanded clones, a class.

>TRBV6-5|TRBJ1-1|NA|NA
TGTGCCAGCACCATTCGGGGGGGTGCCACTGAAGCTTTCTTT
CASTIRGGATEAFF
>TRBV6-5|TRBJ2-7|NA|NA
TGTGCCAGCAGTTACTCTGGTGACAGATCCTCCTACGAGCAGTACTTC
CASSYSGDRSSYEQYF
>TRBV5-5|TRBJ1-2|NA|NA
TGTGCCAGCAGCTTGTCCGAGGAAAACTACACCTTC
CASSLSEENYTF
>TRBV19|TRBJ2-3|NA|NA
TGTGCCAGTAGTATATCGGTAACAGATACGCAGTATTTT
CASSISVTDTQYF
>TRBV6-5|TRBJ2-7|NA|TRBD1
TGTGCCAGCAGTTACTCGTGGGCAGGGGGCCACGAGCAGTACTTC
CASSYSWAGGHEQYF
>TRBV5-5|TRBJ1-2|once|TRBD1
TGTGCCAGCAGCTCCTGGACAGGATCCGATGGCTACACCTTC
CASSSWTGSDGYTF
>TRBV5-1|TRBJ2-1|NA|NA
TGCGCCAGCAGCTTTACATCGACTATGTACAATGAGCAGTTCTTC
CASSFTSTMYNEQFF
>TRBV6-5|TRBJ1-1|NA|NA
TGTGCCAGCAGTTACTCGGTGAACCTAGGAAACACTGAAGCTTTCTTT
CASSYSVNLGNTEAFF
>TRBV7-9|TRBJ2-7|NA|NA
TGTGCCAGCAGCTTAGCGGGAGCTCGCGAGCAGTACTTC
CASSLAGAREQYF
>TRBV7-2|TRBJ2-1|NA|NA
TGTGCCAGCAGCTTAACCGAAGTTGGGGCCAATGAGCAGTTCTTC
CASSLTEVGANEQFF
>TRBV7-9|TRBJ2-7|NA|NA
TGTGCCAGCAGCTCGAGGGGAGCTTCCTACGAGCAGTACTTC
CASSSRGASYEQYF
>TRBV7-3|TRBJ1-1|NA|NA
TGTGCCAGCAGCCAACGACCGTCGGGTGGGGCTGAAGCTTTCTTT
CASSQRPSGGAEAFF
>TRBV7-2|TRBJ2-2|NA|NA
TGTGCCAGCAGCTTACGGAACACCGGGGAGCTGTTTTTT
CASSLRNTGELFF
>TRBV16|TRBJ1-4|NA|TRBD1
TGTGCCAGCAGGCGGAGGACAGGGCGGGAAAAACTGTTTTTT
CASRRRTGREKLFF
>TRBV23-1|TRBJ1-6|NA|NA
TGCGCCAGCAGTCAATCCACGGCGCCCGGGGGAAATTCACCCCTCCACTTT
CASSQSTAPGGNSPLHF
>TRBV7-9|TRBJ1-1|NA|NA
TGTGCCAGCAGCTTTTACACGCCTTCGAACACTGAAGCTTTCTTT
CASSFYTPSNTEAFF
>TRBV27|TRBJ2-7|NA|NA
TGTGCCAGCAGTCAGGACGGTTACGAGCAGTACTTC
CASSQDGYEQYF
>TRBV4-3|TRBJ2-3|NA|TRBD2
TGCGCCAGCAGCCAAGCATGGGGAGCGGGGGGGCCCGGCACAGATACGCAGTATTTT
CASSQAWGAGGPGTDTQYF
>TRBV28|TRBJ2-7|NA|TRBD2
TGTGCCAGCAGTCGGGGACTAGCGGGAGGAGAGGAGGAGCAGTACTTC
CASSRGLAGGEEEQYF
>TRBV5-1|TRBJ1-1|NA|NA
TGCGCCAGCAGCTTGGTTCAGATGAACACTGAAGCTTTCTTT
CASSLVQMNTEAFF
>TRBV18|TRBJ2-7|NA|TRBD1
TGTGCCAGCTCAGGCAACAGGGGTTCAGGCGAGCAGTACTTC
CASSGNRGSGEQYF
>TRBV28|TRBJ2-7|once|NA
TGTGCCAGCAGTTTCGATCCGCGGGATCGAGACTTC
CASSFDPRDRDF
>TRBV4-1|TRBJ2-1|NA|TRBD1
TGCGCCAGCAGCCAAGATACAGGGGGCTACAATGAGCAGTTCTTC
CASSQDTGGYNEQFF
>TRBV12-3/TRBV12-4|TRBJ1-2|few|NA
TGTGCCAGCACCCAGGGAGGGGGTGGCTACACCTTC
CASTQGGGGYTF
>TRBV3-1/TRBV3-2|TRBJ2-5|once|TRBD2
TGTGCCAGCAGCCCGAGGACTAGCGGGAGGGCCACCCAAGAGACCCAGTACTTC
CASSPRTSGRATQETQYF
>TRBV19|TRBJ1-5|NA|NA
TGTGCCAGTAGTATTCCGGACGCTGGAAGCAATCAGCCCCAGCATTTT
CASSIPDAGSNQPQHF
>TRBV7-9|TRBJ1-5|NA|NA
TGTGCCAGCAGCTTAGAAGGCGCAGCCAATCAGCCCCAGCATTTT
CASSLEGAANQPQHF
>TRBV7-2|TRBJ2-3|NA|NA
TGTGCCAGCACCGGACTGGGGGGAGATACGCAGTATTTT
CASTGLGGDTQYF
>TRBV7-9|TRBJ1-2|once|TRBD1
TGTGCCAGCAGCTTGCTGACAGGGCGGGATAACTATGGCTACACCTTC
CASSLLTGRDNYGYTF
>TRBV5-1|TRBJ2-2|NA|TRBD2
TGCGCCAGCAAACAAACCGGGACTAGCGGGAGTGGGGAGCTGTTTTTT
CASKQTGTSGSGELFF
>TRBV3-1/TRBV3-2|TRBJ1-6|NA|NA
TGTGCCAGCAGCCAAGGACTTCGGACGGGTCAAGGATCACCCCTCCACTTT
CASSQGLRTGQGSPLHF
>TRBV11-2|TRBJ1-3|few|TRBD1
TGTGCCAGCAGCTCCCTTCAGGGGGTCGGAAACACCATATATTTT
CASSSLQGVGNTIYF
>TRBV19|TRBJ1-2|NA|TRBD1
TGTGCCAGTAGCCCAGGGGACAGACTAAACTATGGCTACACCTTC
CASSPGDRLNYGYTF
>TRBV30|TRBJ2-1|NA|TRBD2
TGTGCCTGGAGTAAGGGACTAGCGGGAGGGCACTGGGATGAGCAGTTCTTC
CAWSKGLAGGHWDEQFF
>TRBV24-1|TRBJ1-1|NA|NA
TGTGCCACCAGTGATTCAGGACAGAACTATGTAGGGGAAGCTTTCTTT
CATSDSGQNYVGEAFF
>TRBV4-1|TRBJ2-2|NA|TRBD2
TGCGCCAGCAGCCCCCTAGCCGCGGGGGGCGGGGAGCTGTTTTTT
CASSPLAAGGGELFF
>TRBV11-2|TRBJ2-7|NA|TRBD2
TGTGCCAGCGGTTTAGCGGGAGCGGGGGAGCAGTACTTC
CASGLAGAGEQYF
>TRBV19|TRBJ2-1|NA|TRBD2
TGTGCCAGTAGTCCATGGACTAGCGGGAGTGGTGAGCAGTTCTTC
CASSPWTSGSGEQFF
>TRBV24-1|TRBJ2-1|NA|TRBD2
TGTGCCACCAGTGATTCCGGACAGACTAGCGGCGGCAATGAGCAGTTCTTC
CATSDSGQTSGGNEQFF
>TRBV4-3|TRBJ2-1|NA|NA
TGCGCCAGCAGCCAATTACGGCCCGGTTACAATGAGCAGTTCTTC
CASSQLRPGYNEQFF
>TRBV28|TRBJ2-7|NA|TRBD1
TGTGCCAGCCGCCGGGACAGGGGCCACGAGCAGTACTTC
CASRRDRGHEQYF
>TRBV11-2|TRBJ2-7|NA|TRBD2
TGTGCCAGCAGCTTAGGTTCTAGCGGGTCCTACGAGCAGTACTTC
CASSLGSSGSYEQYF
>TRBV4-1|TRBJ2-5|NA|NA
TGCGCCAGCAGCCGCACGGGGGAGACCCAGTACTTC
CASSRTGETQYF
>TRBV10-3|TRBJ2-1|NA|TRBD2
TGTGCCATCAGTGAGTTGTTAGCGGGAATTCGGTTCTTC
CAISELLAGIRFF
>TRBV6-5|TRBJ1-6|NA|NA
TGTGCCAGCAGTTACGCCAGGGAGGGTTCACCCCTCCACTTT
CASSYAREGSPLHF
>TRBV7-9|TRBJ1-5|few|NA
TGTGCCAGCAGCATTAGGAGCCCGGGGACACATGAGATCAGGCAGCCCCAGCATTTT
CASSIRSPGTHEIRQPQHF
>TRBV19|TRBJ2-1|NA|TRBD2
TGTGCCAGTAGTATTGCGGGAGGGCCCTCGTATAGCTCCTACAATGAGCAGTTCTTC
CASSIAGGPSYSSYNEQFF
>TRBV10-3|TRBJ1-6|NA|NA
TGTGCCATCAGTGAAAGGACGGCGGAGAATTCACCCCTCCACTTT
CAISERTAENSPLHF